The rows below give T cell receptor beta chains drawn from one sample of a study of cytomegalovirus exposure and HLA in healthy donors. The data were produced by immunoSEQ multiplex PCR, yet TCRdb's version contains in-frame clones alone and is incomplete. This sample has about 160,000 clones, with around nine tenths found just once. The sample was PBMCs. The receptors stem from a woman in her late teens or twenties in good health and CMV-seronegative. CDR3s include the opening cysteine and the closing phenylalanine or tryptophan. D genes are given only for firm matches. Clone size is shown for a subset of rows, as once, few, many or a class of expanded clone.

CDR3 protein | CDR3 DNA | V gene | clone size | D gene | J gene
CATAGRGGRDEQFF | TGTGCCACAGCGGGGAGGGGGGGGAGAGATGAGCAGTTCTTC | TRBV6-5 | . | . | TRBJ2-1
CASSLRANTEAFF | TGTGCCAGCAGCTTAAGAGCGAACACTGAAGCTTTCTTT | TRBV5-4 | . | . | TRBJ1-1
CASSLWGVSTDTQYF | TGCGCCAGCAGCTTGTGGGGGGTTAGCACAGATACGCAGTATTTT | TRBV5-1 | . | . | TRBJ2-3
CASSEGPAGLNYGYTF | TGTGCCAGCAGTGAAGGCCCCGCAGGGCTGAACTATGGCTACACCTTC | TRBV2 | . | . | TRBJ1-2
CASSPPYRAGEAFF | TGTGCCAGCTCACCACCTTACCGGGCGGGAGAAGCTTTCTTT | TRBV18 | . | . | TRBJ1-1
CASSFNRAHIYF | TGTGCCAGCAGCTTCAACAGGGCCCACATATATTTT | TRBV7-9 | . | . | TRBJ1-3
CASSLVPTSGLGETQYF | TGCGCCAGCAGCTTGGTACCTACTAGCGGGCTTGGGGAGACCCAGTACTTC | TRBV5-1 | . | TRBD2 | TRBJ2-5
CASSVGGRSGETQYF | TGTGCCAGCAGTGTTGGGGGCCGGTCGGGTGAGACCCAGTACTTC | TRBV2 | . | . | TRBJ2-5
CASSESPSGRTDTQYF | TGTGCCAGCAGCGAGTCCCCTAGCGGGCGCACAGATACGCAGTATTTT | TRBV9 | once | TRBD2 | TRBJ2-3
CATKTLGLAGASF | TGTGCCACCAAGACACTTGGACTAGCGGGGGCCAGCTTC | TRBV6-5 | . | TRBD2 | TRBJ2-7